This TCR beta chain was recorded in a study of blood T cell repertoires in COVID-19. Enrolled through a virtual design, the participants were between roughly 18 and 95 years of age and came from about two dozen US areas. In the authors' workflow: The assay estimated nucleated cells by amplifying reference gene primers. The method was immunoSEQ multiplex PCR; TCRdb's version includes in-frame clones alone and lacks a portion of them. V and J calls and clone size are those listed in that table; D and trimming were worked out from the DNA. The table shows 280,000 or so clones, with roughly 88% occurring only once. This CDR3 is 15 amino acids long. Germline CDR1 is PRHDT and CDR2 is FYEKMQ (reference sequence). The V and J ends lost 5 bases and 4 bases, in that order; junction bases with no gene match: 8.

The clonotype originates from a man younger than 40 who had recovered from COVID-19. This chain uses TRBV13 with TRBJ2-1; 7 nucleotides align to TRBD2. The material sequenced was PBMCs or T cells enriched from blood (not recorded which). The CDR3 sequence is CASSPRGYDYNEQFF. The CDR3 DNA reads as TGTGCCAGCAGCCCGCGGGGGTACGATTACAATGAGCAGTTCTTC.